This is a list of T cell receptor beta chains from one sample in a study of tumor-infiltrating lymphocytes in primary liver carcinoma. Using its own MiXCR run on the multiplex PCR reads, TCRdb lists one record per CDR3 protein. The profile covers roughly 120,000 distinct CDR3 sequences, with around 64% appearing a single time and more than 7% taken by the ten largest. The sequenced sample was liver tumor tissue from sampling region 3. The receptors derive from a woman aged 60-70 years with primary liver carcinoma and hepatitis B virus infection. Each CDR3 is given with its conserved first and last residue. D genes are given only for firm matches. Rows give clone size only sometimes, using once, few, many, or a class for an expanded clone.

CDR3 protein	CDR3 DNA	J gene	D gene	V gene	clone size
CASSYGQAQLNTGELFF	TGTGCCAGCAGTTATGGGCAGGCTCAACTGAACACCGGGGAGCTGTTTTTT	TRBJ2-2	.	TRBV6-6	many
CASSLDLRGRRGTGEPFF	TGTGCCAGCAGCTTAGATCTAAGGGGGAGAAGGGGTACCGGGGAGCCGTTTTTT	TRBJ2-2	.	TRBV11-2	once
CASSLCGTTDTQYF	TGTGCCAGCAGCTTGTGTGGGACCACAGATACGCAGTATTTT	TRBJ2-3	.	TRBV5-6	.
CASGLPGTIYNEQFF	TGTGCCAGTGGCTTACCCGGGACTATTTACAATGAGCAGTTCTTC	TRBJ2-1	TRBD2	TRBV11-1	.
CACTLKVQGRKSTGELFF	TGTGCCTGCACCTTAAAGGTTCAGGGAAGGAAGAGCACCGGGGAGCTGTTTTTT	TRBJ2-2	.	TRBV11-1	.
CATSDAGWTGYTF	TGTGCCACCAGTGATGCAGGGTGGACTGGCTACACCTTC	TRBJ1-2	.	TRBV24-1	.
CASSFRTGNTGELFF	TGTGCCAGCAGCTTTCGGACAGGGAACACCGGGGAGCTGTTTTTT	TRBJ2-2	TRBD1	TRBV7-9	.
CASTKAPVGQGTTEAFF	TGTGCCAGCACCAAGGCACCGGTAGGACAGGGGACCACTGAAGCTTTCTTT	TRBJ1-1	TRBD1	TRBV28	many
CASSRGEATGEPVF	TGTGCCAGCAGCAGGGGAGAGGCGACCGGGGAGCCGGTTTTT	TRBJ2-2	.	TRBV11-3	once
CASSPGLTTYEQYF	TGTGCCAGCAGCCCGGGACTCACTACCTACGAGCAGTACTTC	TRBJ2-7	.	TRBV6-2/TRBV6-3	many
CASSPPLVSSKAQYF	TGTGCCAGCAGCCCACCCCTGGTGTCCTCGAAGGCACAGTACTTC	TRBJ2-5	.	TRBV11-2	.
CASSPPWRYDYTF	TGTGCCAGCAGCCCGCCTTGGAGATATGACTACACCTTC	TRBJ1-2	.	TRBV11-2	.
CASSSLVSFGSGLGYEQYF	TGTGCCAGCAGCTCTCTGGTCTCGTTCGGCTCGGGACTCGGCTACGAGCAGTACTTC	TRBJ2-7	.	TRBV5-6	.
CASRYGGSSNQPRHF	TGTGCCAGCAGATACGGTGGATCTAGCAATCAGCCCCGGCATTTT	TRBJ1-5	.	TRBV6-6	once
CASSPAQETQYF	TGTGCTAGCAGCCCCGCTCAAGAGACCCAGTACTTC	TRBJ2-5	.	TRBV7-7	.
CASSLLAGAHGKLFF	TGTGCCAGTAGCTTGTTGGCGGGAGCCCACGGGAAGCTGTTTTTT	TRBJ2-2	TRBD2	TRBV11-2	.
CASSFRAGEKLFF	TGTGCCAGCAGCTTCCGGGCCGGGGAAAAACTGTTTTTT	TRBJ1-4	.	TRBV5-6	many
CASTSGVLYGYTF	TGTGCCAGCACCAGCGGGGTCCTCTATGGCTACACCTTC	TRBJ1-2	.	TRBV28	few
CASSFSGRIAGELFF	TGTGCCAGCAGCTTCAGCGGGAGGATAGCCGGGGAGCTGTTTTTT	TRBJ2-2	TRBD2	TRBV7-8	many
CSGLNTEAFF	TGCAGCGGATTGAACACTGAAGCTTTCTTT	TRBJ1-1	.	TRBV29-1	medium-sized
CAIGREAGDYYEQFF	TGTGCCATCGGACGAGAGGCGGGTGACTACTATGAGCAGTTCTTC	TRBJ2-1	.	TRBV6-1	.
CASSRDRNLPQHF	TGTGCCAGCAGCCGAGACAGGAATCTGCCCCAGCATTTT	TRBJ1-5	.	TRBV11-1	medium-sized
CASRTEGGTGELFF	TGTGCCTCCCGAACAGAGGGAGGGACCGGGGAGCTGTTTTTT	TRBJ2-2	TRBD2	TRBV9	few
CASTKAGGRNEQFF	TGTGCCAGCACCAAAGCGGGAGGGCGGAATGAGCAGTTCTTC	TRBJ2-1	TRBD2	TRBV28	.
CASSDGWNTNTGELFF	TGTGCCAGCAGCGACGGATGGAACACGAACACCGGGGAGCTGTTTTTC	TRBJ2-2	.	TRBV11-2	once
CASSFWEAGGTEAFF	TGTGCCAGCAGCTTCTGGGAAGCCGGCGGCACTGAAGCTTTCTTT	TRBJ1-1	.	TRBV13	many
CASIWRQGEGTQYF	TGTGCCAGTATCTGGAGACAGGGGGAAGGGACCCAGTACTTT	TRBJ2-5	TRBD1	TRBV11-2	.
CVSSQDRGDTGELFF	TGTGTCAGCAGCCAAGACAGGGGTGATACCGGGGAGCTGTTTTTT	TRBJ2-2	TRBD1	TRBV4-2	.
CASSLSIYTQYF	TGTGCCAGCAGTTTATCAATATATACGCAGTATTTT	TRBJ2-3	.	TRBV6-2/TRBV6-3	many
CASSLVLVGEQFF	TGTGCCAGCAGCTTAGTTCTAGTGGGTGAGCAGTTCTTC	TRBJ2-1	.	TRBV11-3	many
CASEASGSYEQYF	TGTGCCAGCGAGGCTAGCGGGAGTTATGAGCAGTACTTC	TRBJ2-7	TRBD2	TRBV11-2	many
CASSLTGWDGYTF	TGTGCCAGCAGCTTGACAGGGTGGGATGGCTACACCTTC	TRBJ1-2	TRBD1	TRBV11-1	.
CVSSLGLAATGELFF	TGTGTCAGCAGTTTGGGACTAGCGGCTACCGGGGAGCTGTTTTTT	TRBJ2-2	TRBD2	TRBV11-3	.
CASSLGGRPIYTF	TGTGCCAGCAGTTTAGGGGGCAGGCCTATATACACCTTC	TRBJ1-2	.	TRBV28	many
CASTADRVLNHGYTF	TGTGCTAGCACCGCGGACAGGGTCCTTAACCATGGCTACACCTTC	TRBJ1-2	TRBD1	TRBV5-4	.
CSAKEPDRGLWNTEAFF	TGCAGTGCTAAAGAGCCGGACAGGGGGCTGTGGAACACTGAAGCTTTCTTT	TRBJ1-1	TRBD1	TRBV20-1	.
CANLTGHSPGGTEAFF	TGTGCCAACTTGACGGGGCACAGCCCCGGGGGGACTGAAGCTTTCTTT	TRBJ1-1	.	TRBV6-6	once
CASSLAGGQNTGELFF	TGTGCCAGCAGTCTAGCGGGAGGGCAGAACACCGGGGAGCTGTTTTTT	TRBJ2-2	TRBD2	TRBV28	few
CASSLGHGNTIYF	TGTGCCAGCAGCTTAGGGCATGGAAACACCATATATTTT	TRBJ1-3	.	TRBV7-2	.
CSVEVTSRRWETQYF	TGCAGCGTTGAGGTGACTAGCCGGAGGTGGGAGACCCAGTACTTC	TRBJ2-5	TRBD2	TRBV29-1	many
CASSFAESLSWRAFF	TGTGCCAGCAGTTTTGCGGAATCTTTAAGTTGGCGGGCTTTCTTT	TRBJ1-1	.	TRBV28	.
CASRRTNSYNEQFF	TGTGCCAGCAGAAGGACTAACTCCTACAATGAGCAGTTCTTC	TRBJ2-1	.	TRBV28	.
CASSLPRQDSVNTIYF	TGTGCCAGCAGCTTGCCCAGACAGGACTCTGTAAACACCATATATTTT	TRBJ1-3	.	TRBV5-1	.
CACTPSLDTEELFF	TGTGCCTGCACACCGAGCCTTGACACCGAGGAGCTGTTTTTT	TRBJ2-2	.	TRBV11-1	.
CASRGLAGRAGVLFF	TGTGCCAGCAGGGGACTAGCGGGACGTGCAGGGGTGCTGTTTTTT	TRBJ2-2	TRBD2	TRBV7-9	.
CAASPSRGSTGELFF	TGTGCCGCCAGTCCGAGTAGGGGGAGCACCGGGGAGCTGTTTTTT	TRBJ2-2	.	TRBV6-5	once
CANSVGQGGYEQYF	TGTGCCAACAGCGTTGGGCAGGGGGGTTACGAGCAGTATTTC	TRBJ2-7	.	TRBV5-4	.
CASSPWTETVTYEQYF	TGCGCCAGCAGCCCATGGACAGAGACTGTAACCTACGAACAGTACTTC	TRBJ2-7	.	TRBV5-1	.
CSASLASGWGQFF	TGCAGCGCTTCACTAGCGTCAGGCTGGGGGCAGTTCTTC	TRBJ2-1	TRBD2	TRBV29-1	.
CTSINPNEKLFF	TGTACCAGCATCAATCCTAATGAAAAACTGTTTTTT	TRBJ1-4	.	TRBV7-9	.
CASSPGQSPHQPQHF	TGTGCCAGCAGCCCGGGACAGTCGCCTCATCAGCCCCAGCATTTT	TRBJ1-5	TRBD1	TRBV7-9	few